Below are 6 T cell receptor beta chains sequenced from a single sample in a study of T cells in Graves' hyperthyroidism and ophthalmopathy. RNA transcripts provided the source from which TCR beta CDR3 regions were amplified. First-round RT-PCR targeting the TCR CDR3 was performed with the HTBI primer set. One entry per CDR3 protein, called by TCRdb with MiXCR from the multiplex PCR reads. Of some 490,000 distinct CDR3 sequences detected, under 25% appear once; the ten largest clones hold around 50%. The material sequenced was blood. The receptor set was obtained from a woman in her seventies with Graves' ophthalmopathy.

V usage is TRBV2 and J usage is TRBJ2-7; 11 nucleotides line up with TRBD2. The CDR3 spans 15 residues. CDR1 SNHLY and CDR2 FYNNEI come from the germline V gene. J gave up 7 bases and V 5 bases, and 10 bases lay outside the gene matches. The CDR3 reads CASSRLLAGVEEQYF. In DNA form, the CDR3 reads TGTGCCAGCAGTCGCCTACTAGCGGGAGTTGAAGAGCAGTACTTC. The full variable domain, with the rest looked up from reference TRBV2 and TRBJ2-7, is EPEVTQTPSHQVTQMGQEVILRCVPISNHLYFYWYRQILGQKVEFLVSFYNNEISEKSEIFDDQFSVERPDGSNFTLKIRSTKLEDSAMYFCASSRLLAGVEEQYFGPGTRLTVT.

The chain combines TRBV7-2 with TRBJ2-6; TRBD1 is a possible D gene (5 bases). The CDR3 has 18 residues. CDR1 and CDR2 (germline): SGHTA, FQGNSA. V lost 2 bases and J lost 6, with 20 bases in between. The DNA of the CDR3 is TGTGCCAGCAGCTTAAGGCAGGGAAGAGGTGTTACGGCCAACGTCCTGACTTTC. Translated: CASSLRQGRGVTANVLTF.

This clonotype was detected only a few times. The CDR3 here is CAWKWGPSTDTQYF. The CDR3 nucleotides read TGTGCCTGGAAATGGGGACCAAGCACAGATACGCAGTATTTT. The rearrangement joins TRBV30 to TRBJ2-3, with D tentatively TRBD1 or TRBD2 (5 bases each). V dropped 4 bases and J dropped 0 bases, with 11 bases sitting between them. The CDR3 spans 14 residues. Germline-derived CDR1 and CDR2 are GTSNPN and SVGIG (reference sequence).

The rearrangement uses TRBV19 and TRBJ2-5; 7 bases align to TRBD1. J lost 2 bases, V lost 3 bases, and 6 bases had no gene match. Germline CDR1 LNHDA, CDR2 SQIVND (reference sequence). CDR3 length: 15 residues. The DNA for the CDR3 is TGTGCCAGTAGTATGCAGGGACAGAGACAAGAGACCCAGTACTTC. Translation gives CASSMQGQRQETQYF. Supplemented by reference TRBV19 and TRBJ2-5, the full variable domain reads DGGITQSPKYLFRKEGQNVTLSCEQNLNHDAMYWYRQDPGQGLRLIYYSQIVNDFQKGDIAEGYSVSREKKESFPLTVTSAQKNPTAFYLCASSMQGQRQETQYFGPGTRLLVL.

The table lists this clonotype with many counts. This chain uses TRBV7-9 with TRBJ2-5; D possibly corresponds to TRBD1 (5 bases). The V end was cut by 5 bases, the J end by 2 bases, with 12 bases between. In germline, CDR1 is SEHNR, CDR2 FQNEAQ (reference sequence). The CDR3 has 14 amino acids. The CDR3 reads CASSPDREQETQYF. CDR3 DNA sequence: TGTGCCAGCAGCCCCGACAGAGAGCAAGAGACCCAGTACTTC.

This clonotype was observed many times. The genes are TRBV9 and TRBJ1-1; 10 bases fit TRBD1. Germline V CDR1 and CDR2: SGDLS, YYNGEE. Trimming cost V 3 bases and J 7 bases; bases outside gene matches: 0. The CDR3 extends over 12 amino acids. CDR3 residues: CASSGTGGEAFF. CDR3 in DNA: TGTGCCAGCAGCGGGACAGGGGGTGAAGCTTTCTTT.